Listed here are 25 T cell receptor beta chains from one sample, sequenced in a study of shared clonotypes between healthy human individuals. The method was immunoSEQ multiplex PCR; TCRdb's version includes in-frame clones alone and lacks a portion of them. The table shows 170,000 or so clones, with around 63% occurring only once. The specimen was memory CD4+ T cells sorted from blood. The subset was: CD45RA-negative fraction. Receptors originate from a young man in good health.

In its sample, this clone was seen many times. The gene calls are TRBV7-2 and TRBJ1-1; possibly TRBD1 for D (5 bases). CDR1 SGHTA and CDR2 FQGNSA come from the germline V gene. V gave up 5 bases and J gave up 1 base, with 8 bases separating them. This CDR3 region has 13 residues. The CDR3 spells CASSQGRNTEAFF. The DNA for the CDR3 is TGTGCCAGCAGCCAGGGTCGGAACACTGAAGCTTTCTTT.

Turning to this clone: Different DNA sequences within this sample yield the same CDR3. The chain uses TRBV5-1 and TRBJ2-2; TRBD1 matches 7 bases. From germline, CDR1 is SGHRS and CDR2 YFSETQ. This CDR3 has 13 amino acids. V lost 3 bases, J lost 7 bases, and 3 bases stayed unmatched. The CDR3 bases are TGCGCCAGCAGCTCCCAGGGGGTCGGGGAGCTGTTTTTT. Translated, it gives CASSSQGVGELFF.

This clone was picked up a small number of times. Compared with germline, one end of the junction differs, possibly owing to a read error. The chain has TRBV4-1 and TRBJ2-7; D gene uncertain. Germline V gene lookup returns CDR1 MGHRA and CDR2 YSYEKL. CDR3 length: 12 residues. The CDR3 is CASSLPGLPPHF. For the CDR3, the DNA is TGCGCCAGCAGCCTTCCTGGGCTCCCCCCGCACTTC.

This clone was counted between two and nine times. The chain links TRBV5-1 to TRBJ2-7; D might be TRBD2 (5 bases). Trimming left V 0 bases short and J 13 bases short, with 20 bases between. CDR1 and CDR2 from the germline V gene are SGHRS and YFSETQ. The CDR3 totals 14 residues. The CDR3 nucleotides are TGCGCCAGCAGCTTGGGGCTGATGGGAGAAGTAGCCTACTTC. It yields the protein CASSLGLMGEVAYF. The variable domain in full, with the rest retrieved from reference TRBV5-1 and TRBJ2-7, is KAGVTQTPRYLIKTRGQQVTLSCSPISGHRSVSWYQQTPGQGLQFLFEYFSETQRNKGNFPGRFSGRQFSNSRSEMNVSTLELGDSALYLCASSLGLMGEVAYFGPGTRLTVT.

The CDR3 reads CASSLDWVAGTYEQYF. The CDR3 DNA is TGTGCCAGCAGCTTAGATTGGGTAGCGGGAACCTACGAGCAGTACTTC. The chain has TRBV11-2 and TRBJ2-7, with TRBD2 identical over 8 bases. Germline V CDR1 and CDR2: SGHAT, FQNNGV. The CDR3 has 16 amino acids. Losses at the gene ends were 0 bases for V and 2 bases for J; bases not matched to a gene: 6.

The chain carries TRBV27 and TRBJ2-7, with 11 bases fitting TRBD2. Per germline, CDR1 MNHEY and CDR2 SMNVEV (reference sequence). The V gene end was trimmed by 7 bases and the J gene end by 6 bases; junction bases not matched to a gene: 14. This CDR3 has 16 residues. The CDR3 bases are TGTGCCAGCACTCGAACGATAGCGGGAGGGCCGGGCGAGCAGTACTTC. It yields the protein CASTRTIAGGPGEQYF.

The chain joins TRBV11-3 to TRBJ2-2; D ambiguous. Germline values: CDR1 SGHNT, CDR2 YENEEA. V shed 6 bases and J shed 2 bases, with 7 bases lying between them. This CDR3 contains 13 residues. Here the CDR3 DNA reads TGTGCCAGCAGTACAACTAACACCGGGGAGCTGTTTTTT. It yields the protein CASSTTNTGELFF.

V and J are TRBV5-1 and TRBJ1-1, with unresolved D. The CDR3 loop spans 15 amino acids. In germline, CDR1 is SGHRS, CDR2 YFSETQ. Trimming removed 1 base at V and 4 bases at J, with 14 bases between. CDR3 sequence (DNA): TGCGCCAGCAGCTTGCAAACGCAGGAACCCACTGAAGCTTTCTTT. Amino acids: CASSLQTQEPTEAFF.

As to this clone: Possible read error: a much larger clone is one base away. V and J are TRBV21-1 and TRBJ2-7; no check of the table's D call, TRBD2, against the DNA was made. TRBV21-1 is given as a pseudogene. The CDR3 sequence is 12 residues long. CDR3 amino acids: CASSPGIYEQYF. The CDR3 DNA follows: TGTGCCAGCAGCCCCGGGATTTACGAGCAGTACTTC.

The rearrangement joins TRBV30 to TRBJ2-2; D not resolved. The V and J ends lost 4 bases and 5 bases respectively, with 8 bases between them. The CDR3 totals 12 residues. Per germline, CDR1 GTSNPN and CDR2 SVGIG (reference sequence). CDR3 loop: CAWNPRTGELFF. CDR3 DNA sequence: TGTGCCTGGAACCCGCGGACCGGGGAGCTGTTTTTT.

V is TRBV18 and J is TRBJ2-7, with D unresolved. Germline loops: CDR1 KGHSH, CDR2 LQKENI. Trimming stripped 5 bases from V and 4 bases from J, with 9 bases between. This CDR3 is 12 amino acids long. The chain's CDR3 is CASSAIIYEQYF. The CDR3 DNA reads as TGTGCCAGCTCAGCTATAATTTACGAGCAGTACTTC. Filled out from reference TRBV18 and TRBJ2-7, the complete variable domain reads NAGVMQNPRHLVRRRGQEARLRCSPMKGHSHVYWYRQLPEEGLKFMVYLQKENIIDESGMPKERFSAEFPKEGPSILRIQQVVRGDSAAYFCASSAIIYEQYFGPGTRLTVT.

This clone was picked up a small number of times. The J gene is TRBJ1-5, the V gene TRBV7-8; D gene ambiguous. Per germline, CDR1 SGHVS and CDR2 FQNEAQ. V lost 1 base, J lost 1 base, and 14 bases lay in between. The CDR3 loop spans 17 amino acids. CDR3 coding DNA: TGTGCCAGCAGCTTAGTTTTGCTGCAAGGCAGCAATCAGCCCCAGCATTTT. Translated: CASSLVLLQGSNQPQHF.

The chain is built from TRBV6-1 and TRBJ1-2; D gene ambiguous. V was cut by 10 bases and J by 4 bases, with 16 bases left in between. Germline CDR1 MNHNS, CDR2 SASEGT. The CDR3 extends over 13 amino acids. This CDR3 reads CATPRGRSYGYTF. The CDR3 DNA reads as TGTGCCACCCCCCGGGGTCGATCCTATGGCTACACCTTC.

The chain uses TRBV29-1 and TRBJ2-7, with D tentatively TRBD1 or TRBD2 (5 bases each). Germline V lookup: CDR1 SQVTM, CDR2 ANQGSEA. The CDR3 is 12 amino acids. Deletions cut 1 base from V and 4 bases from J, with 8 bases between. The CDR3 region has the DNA TGCAGCGTTGAAGGGGGCGGGTACGAGCAGTACTTC. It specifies CSVEGGGYEQYF.

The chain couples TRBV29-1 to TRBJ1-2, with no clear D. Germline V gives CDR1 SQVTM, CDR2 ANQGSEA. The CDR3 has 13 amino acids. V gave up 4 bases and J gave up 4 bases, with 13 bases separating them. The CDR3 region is CSVVTGSSYGYTF. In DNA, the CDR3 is TGCAGCGTTGTGACGGGCAGTTCCTATGGCTACACCTTC.

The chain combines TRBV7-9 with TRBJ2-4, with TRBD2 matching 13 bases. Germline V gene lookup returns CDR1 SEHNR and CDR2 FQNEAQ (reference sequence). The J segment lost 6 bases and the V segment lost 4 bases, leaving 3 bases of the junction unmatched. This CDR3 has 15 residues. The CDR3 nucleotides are TGTGCCAGCAGCTGGACTAGCGGGAGCGGAAACATTCAGTACTTC. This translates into CASSWTSGSGNIQYF.

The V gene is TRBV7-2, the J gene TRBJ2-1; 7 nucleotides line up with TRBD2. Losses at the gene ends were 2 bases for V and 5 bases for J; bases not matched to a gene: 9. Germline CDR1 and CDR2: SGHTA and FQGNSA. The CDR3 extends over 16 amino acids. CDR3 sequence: CASSLIGREVNNEQFF. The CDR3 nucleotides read TGTGCCAGCAGCTTAATTGGTCGGGAGGTAAACAATGAGCAGTTCTTC.

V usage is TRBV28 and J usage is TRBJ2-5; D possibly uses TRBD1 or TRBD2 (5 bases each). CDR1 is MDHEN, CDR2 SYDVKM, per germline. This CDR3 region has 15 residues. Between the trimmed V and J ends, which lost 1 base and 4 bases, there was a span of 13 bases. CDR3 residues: CASSLSGAGPETQYF. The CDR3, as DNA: TGTGCCAGCAGTTTATCCGGGGCAGGGCCAGAGACCCAGTACTTC.

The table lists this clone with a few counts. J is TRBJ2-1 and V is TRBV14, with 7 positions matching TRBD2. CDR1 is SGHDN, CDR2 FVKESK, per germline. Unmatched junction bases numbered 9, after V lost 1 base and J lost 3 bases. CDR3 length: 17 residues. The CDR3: CASSQVGPAGYYNEQFF. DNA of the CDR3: TGTGCCAGCAGCCAAGTTGGGCCAGCGGGATACTACAATGAGCAGTTCTTC.

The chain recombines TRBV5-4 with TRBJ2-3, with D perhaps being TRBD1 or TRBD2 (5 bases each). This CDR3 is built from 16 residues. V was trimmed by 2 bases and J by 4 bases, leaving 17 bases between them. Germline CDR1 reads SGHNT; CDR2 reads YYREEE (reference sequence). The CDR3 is CASSFDFWGSADTQYF. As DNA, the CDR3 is TGTGCCAGCAGCTTTGATTTTTGGGGGAGCGCAGATACGCAGTATTTT.

The CDR3 reads CAITPNVLAGGLRGRSQETQYF. The CDR3 DNA sequence: TGTGCCATCACACCCAACGTCCTAGCGGGAGGGCTCCGTGGCCGAAGTCAAGAGACCCAGTACTTC. The V call is TRBV2, the J call TRBJ2-5; TRBD2 aligns across 12 bases. The V gene's germline CDR1 is SNHLY and CDR2 FYNNEI. The CDR3 is made up of 22 amino acids. V was pared by 10 bases and J by 2 bases, with 29 bases of the junction left unmatched. The full variable domain, rest sourced from reference TRBV2 and TRBJ2-5, is EPEVTQTPSHQVTQMGQEVILRCVPISNHLYFYWYRQILGQKVEFLVSFYNNEISEKSEIFDDQFSVERPDGSNFTLKIRSTKLEDSAMYFCAITPNVLAGGLRGRSQETQYFGPGTRLLVL.

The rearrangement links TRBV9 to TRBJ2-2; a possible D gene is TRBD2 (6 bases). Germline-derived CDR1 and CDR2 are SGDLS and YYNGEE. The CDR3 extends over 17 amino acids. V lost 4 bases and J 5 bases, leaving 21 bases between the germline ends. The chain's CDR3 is CASSPHLVGGRTGELFF. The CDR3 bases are TGTGCCAGCAGCCCTCACTTGGTGGGGGGAAGAACCGGGGAGCTGTTTTTT.

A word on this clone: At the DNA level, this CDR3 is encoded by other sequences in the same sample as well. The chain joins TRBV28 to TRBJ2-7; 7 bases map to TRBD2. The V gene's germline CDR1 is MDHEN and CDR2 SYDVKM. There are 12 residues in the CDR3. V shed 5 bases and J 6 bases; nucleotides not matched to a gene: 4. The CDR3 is CASSLTSSEQYF. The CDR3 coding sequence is TGTGCCAGCAGTCTGACTAGCTCCGAGCAGTACTTC.

The CDR3 bases are TGTGCCTGGAGTGTAGTCGGCCACCCCTCCTACAATGAGCAGTTCTTC. It translates to CAWSVVGHPSYNEQFF. The V gene is TRBV30, the J gene TRBJ2-1; D is unresolved. CDR1 is GTSNPN and CDR2 is SVGIG in the germline V gene (reference sequence). This CDR3 is 16 amino acids long. Trimming took 0 bases from V and 0 from J, leaving 12 bases between them. Using reference TRBV30 and TRBJ2-1 for the parts outside the CDR3, the full variable domain is SQTIHQWPATLVQPVGSPLSLECTVEGTSNPNLYWYRQAAGRGLQLLFYSVGIGQISSEVPQNLSASRPQDRQFILSSKKLLLSDSGFYLCAWSVVGHPSYNEQFFGPGTRLTVL.

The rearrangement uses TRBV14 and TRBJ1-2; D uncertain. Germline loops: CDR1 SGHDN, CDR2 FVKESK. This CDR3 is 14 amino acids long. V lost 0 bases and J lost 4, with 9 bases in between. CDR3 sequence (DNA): TGTGCCAGCAGCCAAGATGCCGGGCCCTATGGCTACACCTTC. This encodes CASSQDAGPYGYTF.